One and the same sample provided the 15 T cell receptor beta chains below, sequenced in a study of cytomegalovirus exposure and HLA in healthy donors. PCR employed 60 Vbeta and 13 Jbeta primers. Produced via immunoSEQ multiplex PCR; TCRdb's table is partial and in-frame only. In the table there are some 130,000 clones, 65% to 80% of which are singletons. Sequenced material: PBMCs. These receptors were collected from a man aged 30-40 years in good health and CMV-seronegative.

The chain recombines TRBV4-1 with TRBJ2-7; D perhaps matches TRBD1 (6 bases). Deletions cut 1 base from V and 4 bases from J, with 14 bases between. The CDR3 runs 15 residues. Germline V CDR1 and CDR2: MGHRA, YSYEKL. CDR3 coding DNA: TGCGCCAGCAGCCAAGCGGCAGGGGTCGGATACGAGCAGTACTTC. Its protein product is CASSQAAGVGYEQYF.

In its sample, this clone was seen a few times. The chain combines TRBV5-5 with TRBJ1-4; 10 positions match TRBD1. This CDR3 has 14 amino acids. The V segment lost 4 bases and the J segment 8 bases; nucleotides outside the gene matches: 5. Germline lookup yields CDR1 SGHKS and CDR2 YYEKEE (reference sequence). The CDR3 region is CASSLGQGLEKLFF. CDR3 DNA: TGTGCCAGCAGCCTGGGACAGGGGCTCGAAAAACTGTTTTTT.

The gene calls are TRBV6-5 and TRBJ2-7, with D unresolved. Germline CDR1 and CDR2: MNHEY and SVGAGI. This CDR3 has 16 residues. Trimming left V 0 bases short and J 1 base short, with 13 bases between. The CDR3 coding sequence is TGTGCCAGCAGTTACTCGCCCCCTCCGAGGTCCTACGAGCAGTACTTC. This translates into CASSYSPPPRSYEQYF.

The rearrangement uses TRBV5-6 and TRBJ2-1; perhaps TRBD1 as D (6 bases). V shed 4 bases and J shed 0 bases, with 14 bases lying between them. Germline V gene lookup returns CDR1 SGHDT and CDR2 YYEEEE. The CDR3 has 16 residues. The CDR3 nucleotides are TGTGCCAGCAGCCCTAGGACAGACAGCTCCTACAATGAGCAGTTCTTC. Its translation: CASSPRTDSSYNEQFF. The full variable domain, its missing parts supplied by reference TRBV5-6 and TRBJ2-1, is DAGVTQSPTHLIKTRGQQVTLRCSPKSGHDTVSWYQQALGQGPQFIFQYYEEEERQRGNFPDRFSGHQFPNYSSELNVNALLLGDSALYLCASSPRTDSSYNEQFFGPGTRLTVL.

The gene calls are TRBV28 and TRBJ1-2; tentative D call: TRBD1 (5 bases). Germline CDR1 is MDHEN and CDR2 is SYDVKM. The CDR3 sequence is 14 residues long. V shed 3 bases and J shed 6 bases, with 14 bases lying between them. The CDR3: CASSFGPRGNGYTF. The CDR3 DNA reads TGTGCCAGCAGTTTTGGTCCCCGGGGGAATGGCTACACCTTC.

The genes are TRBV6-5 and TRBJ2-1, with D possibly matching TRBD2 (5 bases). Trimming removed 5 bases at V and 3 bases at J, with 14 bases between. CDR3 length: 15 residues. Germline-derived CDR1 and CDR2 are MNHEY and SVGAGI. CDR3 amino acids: CASSRGNHNYNEQFF. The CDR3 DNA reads TGTGCCAGCAGTCGGGGTAATCACAACTACAATGAGCAGTTCTTC.

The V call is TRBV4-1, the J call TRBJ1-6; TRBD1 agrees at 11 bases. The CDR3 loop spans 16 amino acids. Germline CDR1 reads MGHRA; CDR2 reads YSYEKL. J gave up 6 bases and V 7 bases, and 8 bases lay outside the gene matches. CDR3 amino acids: CASTHGQGASNSPLHF. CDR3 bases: TGCGCCAGCACCCACGGACAGGGGGCATCTAATTCACCCCTCCACTTT.

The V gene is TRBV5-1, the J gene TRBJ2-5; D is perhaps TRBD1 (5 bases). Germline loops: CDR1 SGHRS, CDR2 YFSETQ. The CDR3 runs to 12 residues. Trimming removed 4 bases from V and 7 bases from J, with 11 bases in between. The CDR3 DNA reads TGCGCCAGCAGCGGGGCCTTTGGGACCCAGTACTTC. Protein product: CASSGAFGTQYF.

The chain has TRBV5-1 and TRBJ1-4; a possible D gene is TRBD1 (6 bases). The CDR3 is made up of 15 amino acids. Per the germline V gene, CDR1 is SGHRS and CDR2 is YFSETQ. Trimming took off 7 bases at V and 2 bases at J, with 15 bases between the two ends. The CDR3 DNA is TGCGCCAGCGGGAGCTTGGGGGCGACTAATGAAAAACTGTTTTTT. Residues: CASGSLGATNEKLFF.

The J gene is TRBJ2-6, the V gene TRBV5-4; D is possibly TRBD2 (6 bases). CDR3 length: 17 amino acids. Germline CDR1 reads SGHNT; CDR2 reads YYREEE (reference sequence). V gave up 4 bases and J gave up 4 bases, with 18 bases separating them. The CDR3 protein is CASSTRDGTSGANVLTF. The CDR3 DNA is TGTGCCAGCAGCACCCGGGACGGGACTTCGGGGGCCAACGTCCTGACTTTC.

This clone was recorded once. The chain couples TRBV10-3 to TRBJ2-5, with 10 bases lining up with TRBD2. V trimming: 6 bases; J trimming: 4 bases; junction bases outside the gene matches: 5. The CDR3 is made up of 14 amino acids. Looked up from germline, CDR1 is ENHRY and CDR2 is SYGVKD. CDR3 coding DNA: TGTGCCATCAGGAGCGGGAGGGCGGGAGAGACCCAGTACTTC. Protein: CAIRSGRAGETQYF.

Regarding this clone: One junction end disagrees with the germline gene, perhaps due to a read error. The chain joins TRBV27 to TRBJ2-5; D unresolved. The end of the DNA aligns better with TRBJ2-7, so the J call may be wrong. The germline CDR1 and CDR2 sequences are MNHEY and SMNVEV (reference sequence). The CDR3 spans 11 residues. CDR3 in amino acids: CASSSVYEQYF. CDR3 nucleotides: TGCGCCAGCAGTTCCGTCTACGAGCAGTACTTC.

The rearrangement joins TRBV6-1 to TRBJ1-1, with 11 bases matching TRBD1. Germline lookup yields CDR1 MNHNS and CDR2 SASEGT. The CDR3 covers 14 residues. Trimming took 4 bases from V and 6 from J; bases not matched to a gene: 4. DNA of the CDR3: TGTGCCAGCAGTGGGACAGGGGGCATACCTGAAGCTTTCTTT. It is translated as CASSGTGGIPEAFF.

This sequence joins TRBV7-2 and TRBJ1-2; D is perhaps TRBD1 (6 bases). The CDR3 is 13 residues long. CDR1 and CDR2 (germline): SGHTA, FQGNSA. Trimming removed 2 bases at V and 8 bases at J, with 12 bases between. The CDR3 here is CASSLIGGDGYTF. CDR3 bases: TGTGCCAGCAGCTTAATAGGGGGAGACGGCTACACCTTC.

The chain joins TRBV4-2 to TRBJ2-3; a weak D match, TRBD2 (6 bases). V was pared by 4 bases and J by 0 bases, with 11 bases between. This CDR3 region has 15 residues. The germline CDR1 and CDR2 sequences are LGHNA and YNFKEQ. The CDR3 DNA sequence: TGTGCCAGCAGCCTCAGTCGGGGGAGCACAGATACGCAGTATTTT. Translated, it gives CASSLSRGSTDTQYF.